The table lists the clone carrying this T cell receptor beta chain with many counts. Its antigen remains unidentified. TCR beta CDR3 region amplification was performed from RNA transcripts. HTBI primers drove first-round RT-PCR of the TCR CDR3. TCRdb used MiXCR to reprocess the multiplex PCR reads, holding one entry per CDR3 protein. The sample holds about 500,000 distinct CDR3 sequences, 15% to 20% seen once. V was shortened by 4 bases and J by 3 bases, with 19 bases between the two germline ends. This CDR3 comprises 16 residues. The germline V gene has CDR1 MNHEY and CDR2 SMNVEV (reference sequence). The data were obtained in a study of T cells in Graves' hyperthyroidism and ophthalmopathy. Across the whole study: The initial diagnosis was the point when peripheral blood was collected, ahead of any treatment. Findings and caveats of the study: The model made its ophthalmopathy prediction, and onset followed a median 6.5 months later. Most thyroid clonotypes that were expanded above 0.001 also turned up in blood.

Disease lasting under 3 months, a NOSPECS grade of at least 4, and a Clinical Activity Score of at least 3 were features of the ophthalmopathy patients. The sample consisted of blood. V gene TRBV27 combines with J gene TRBJ2-7; perhaps D is TRBD1 or TRBD2 (5 bases each). The receptor's source is a woman in her 30s with Graves' ophthalmopathy. The CDR3 DNA is TGTGCCAGCAGTTCCCTCCATGAGGGACCGTACTACGAGCAGTACTTC. As protein: CASSSLHEGPYYEQYF.